This entry describes one T cell receptor (beta chain). Its target is unknown. The record originates from a study of cytomegalovirus exposure and HLA in healthy donors. About the study: Sequencing of some 190 million T cells in an earlier analysis found more than 100 million unique TCR beta sequences. Study-wide results and limits: In vitro confirmation showed three CMV-associated chains to be CMV antigen specific. Within a later analysis, the majority of CMV-associated TCR beta chains appeared HLA-restricted. Reports indicated that the classifier achieved high specificity and sensitivity in diagnosing cytomegalovirus status.

Germline-derived CDR1 and CDR2 are SGHRS and YFSETQ. This CDR3 region has 15 residues. Between the trimmed V and J ends, which lost 4 bases and 2 bases, there was a span of 12 bases. PCR amplification relied on 60 Vbeta primers (plus 13 Jbeta primers). Generated by immunoSEQ multiplex PCR, the TCRdb table keeps only in-frame clones and is missing some. The repertoire holds some 120,000 clones, with roughly three quarters as singletons. Sample: PBMCs. This rearrangement joins TRBV5-1 to TRBJ1-4, with D possibly TRBD1 on 6 matching bases. This TCR was recovered from a woman in her thirties or forties in good health and CMV-seropositive. The DNA for the CDR3 is TGCGCCAGCAGCCCTCAGGGGACGACTAATGAAAAACTGTTTTTT. It specifies CASSPQGTTNEKLFF.